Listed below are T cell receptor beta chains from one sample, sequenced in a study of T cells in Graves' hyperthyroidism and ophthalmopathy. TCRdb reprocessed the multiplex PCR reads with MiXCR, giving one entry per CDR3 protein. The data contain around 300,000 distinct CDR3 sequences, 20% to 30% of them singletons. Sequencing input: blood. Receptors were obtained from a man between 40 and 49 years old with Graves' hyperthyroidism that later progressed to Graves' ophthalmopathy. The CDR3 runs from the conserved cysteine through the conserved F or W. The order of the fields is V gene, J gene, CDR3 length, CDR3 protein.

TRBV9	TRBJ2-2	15	CASSVAPHNTGELFF
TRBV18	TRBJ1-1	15	CASSPQGQAGTEAFF
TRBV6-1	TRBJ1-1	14	CASRLWGLGTEAFF
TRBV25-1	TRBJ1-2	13	CASSLRDSYGYTF
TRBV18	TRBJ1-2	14	CASSPQGQNYGYTF
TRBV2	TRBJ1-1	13	CASIRGGYTEAFF
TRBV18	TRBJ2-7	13	CASSPILRYEQYF
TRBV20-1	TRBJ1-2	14	CSARTGTGVGGYTF
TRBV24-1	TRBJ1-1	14	CATSEAGANTEAFF
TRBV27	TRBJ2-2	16	CASSYLDRANTGELFF
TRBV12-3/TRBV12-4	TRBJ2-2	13	CASSILPTGELFF
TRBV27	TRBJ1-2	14	CASSSPRAVGGYTF
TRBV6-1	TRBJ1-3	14	CASSEHNSGNTIYF
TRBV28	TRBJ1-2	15	CAGTLGGRTNYGYTF
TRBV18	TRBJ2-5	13	CASSRDGQETQYF
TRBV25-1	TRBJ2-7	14	CASSLSGRAFEQYF
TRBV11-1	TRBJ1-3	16	CASSPRGLGPGNTIYF
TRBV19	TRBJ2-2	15	CASSRGGSRTGELFF
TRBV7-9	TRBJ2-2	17	CASSLGGLAGVTGELFF
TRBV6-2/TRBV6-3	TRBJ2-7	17	CASSYPRASGSAYEQYF
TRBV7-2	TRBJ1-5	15	CASSQMMPMGQPQHF
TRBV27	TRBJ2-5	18	CASSLWTGVGISQETQYF
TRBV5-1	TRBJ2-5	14	CASSLNRLRETQYF
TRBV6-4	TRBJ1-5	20	CASSPTRDRGSGISNQPQHF
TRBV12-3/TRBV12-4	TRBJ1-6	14	CASSRVSRSSPLHF
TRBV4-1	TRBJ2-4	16	CASSEGQLKAKNIQYF
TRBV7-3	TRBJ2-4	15	CASSPWAGSKNIQYF
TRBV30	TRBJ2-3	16	CAWRQRGGFRTDTQYF